Listed below are T cell receptor beta chains from one sample, sequenced in a study of T cell clonotyping in hematopoietic cell transplantation. Profiling relied on immunoSEQ multiplex PCR, and the TCRdb table lists in-frame clones only, not all of them. Counted here are almost 20,000 clones, 70% to 85% occurring once; the ten biggest clones make up about 15%. Sample: peripheral blood mononuclear cells. These receptors were taken from a man in his 60s in good health. Some clones in this sample may be carry-over from other donors' samples. CDR3s include the opening cysteine and the closing phenylalanine or tryptophan. The D gene is left open where the match is weak. A row's size may be missing; if present it is once, few, many or a size class.

size	J	D	V	length	CDR3	DNA
.	TRBJ1-5	.	TRBV19	14	CASSSQPSNQPQHF	TGTGCCAGTAGTAGCCAGCCTAGCAATCAGCCCCAGCATTTT
once	TRBJ1-1	.	TRBV30	11	CAWSVNAEAFF	TGTGCCTGGAGTGTAAATGCGGAAGCTTTCTTT
.	TRBJ1-5	.	TRBV18	15	CASSPGPKGASPQHF	TGTGCCAGCTCACCGGGGCCGAAGGGTGCCTCGCCCCAGCATTTT
.	TRBJ2-3	.	TRBV6-5	14	CASSYESSTDTQYF	TGTGCCAGCAGTTACGAGTCCAGCACAGATACGCAGTATTTT
.	TRBJ2-5	TRBD2	TRBV27	15	CASSVTSGIGETQYF	TGTGCCAGCAGTGTGACTAGCGGAATAGGAGAGACCCAGTACTTC
.	TRBJ2-6	.	TRBV5-1	17	CASSLGFGGPGANVLTF	TGCGCCAGCAGCTTGGGTTTCGGCGGACCTGGGGCCAACGTCCTGACTTTC
.	TRBJ2-5	.	TRBV5-8	16	CASSGDKEGMGETQYF	TGTGCCAGCAGCGGAGATAAGGAAGGGATGGGAGAGACCCAGTACTTC
.	TRBJ1-5	.	TRBV11-2	15	CASSLDPGVGQPQHF	TGTGCCAGCAGCTTAGATCCAGGGGTCGGCCAGCCCCAGCATTTT
.	TRBJ1-2	TRBD1	TRBV28	12	CATRQGSWGYTF	TGTGCCACCAGACAGGGCTCATGGGGCTACACCTTC
.	TRBJ2-7	TRBD1	TRBV5-1	16	CASKTGTGVLAYEQYF	TGCGCCAGCAAGACCGGGACAGGGGTCCTGGCCTACGAGCAGTACTTC
once	TRBJ2-7	TRBD2	TRBV7-2	14	CASSPGTIPYEQYF	TGTGCCAGCAGCCCCGGGACTATCCCCTACGAGCAGTACTTC
.	TRBJ1-2	.	TRBV5-6	13	CASSLVGDYGYTF	TGTGCCAGCAGCTTGGTGGGCGACTATGGCTACACCTTC
.	TRBJ1-1	.	TRBV7-9	12	CASSLGVTEAFF	TGTGCCAGCAGCTTAGGGGTGACTGAAGCTTTCTTT
once	TRBJ1-1	.	TRBV9	16	CASSVNPPGLNTEAFF	TGTGCCAGCAGCGTAAATCCTCCGGGCCTGAACACTGAAGCTTTCTTT
.	TRBJ2-7	.	TRBV7-8	18	CASSVSTKIGHMGYEQYF	TGTGCCAGCAGCGTATCGACTAAGATAGGGCATATGGGCTACGAGCAGTACTTC
once	TRBJ1-3	TRBD1	TRBV19	14	CASSPGQPGNTIYF	TGTGCCAGTAGTCCGGGACAGCCTGGAAACACCATATATTTT
.	TRBJ2-7	TRBD2	TRBV27	15	CASSRVGGNSYEQYF	TGTGCCAGCAGCCGTGTCGGGGGGAACTCCTACGAGCAGTACTTC
few	TRBJ1-2	.	TRBV19	14	CASSIGTPNGGYTF	TGTGCCAGTAGTATTGGGACCCCAAATGGGGGCTACACCTTC
.	TRBJ1-2	.	TRBV6-1	14	CASSGRTANYGYTF	TGTGCCAGCAGTGGTCGGACGGCTAACTATGGCTACACCTTC
.	TRBJ2-1	TRBD1	TRBV5-6	17	CASSLATDRGRYNEQFF	TGTGCCAGCAGCTTGGCCACGGACAGGGGGAGATACAATGAGCAGTTCTTC
few	TRBJ1-4	.	TRBV4-3	16	CASSWGSGSTNEKLFF	TGCGCCAGCAGCTGGGGGTCAGGGAGTACTAATGAAAAACTGTTTTTT
.	TRBJ2-7	TRBD1	TRBV7-9	14	CASSSIGTGVRGYF	TGTGCCAGCAGCTCCATCGGGACAGGGGTGCGTGGGTACTTC
.	TRBJ2-5	TRBD1	TRBV6-1	14	CASSGQARSETQYF	TGTGCCAGTTCAGGACAGGCGCGTTCGGAGACCCAGTACTTC
.	TRBJ1-4	.	TRBV4-3	14	CASSHDATNEKLFF	TGCGCCAGCAGCCATGATGCAACTAATGAAAAACTGTTTTTT
once	TRBJ1-2	.	TRBV30	16	CAWSVGPPGAGYGYTF	TGTGCCTGGAGTGTAGGTCCCCCAGGGGCGGGCTATGGCTACACCTTC
.	TRBJ2-7	TRBD1	TRBV6-5	14	CASRQGQGVYEQYF	TGTGCCAGCAGACAGGGACAGGGGGTCTACGAGCAGTACTTC
.	TRBJ2-2	.	TRBV7-2	18	CASSKWGAGGMYTGELFF	TGTGCCAGCAGCAAATGGGGGGCAGGGGGAATGTACACCGGGGAGCTGTTTTTT
.	TRBJ1-2	.	TRBV7-3	14	CASSPLGGAGGYTF	TGTGCCAGCAGCCCTCTAGGGGGAGCTGGCGGCTACACCTTC
.	TRBJ2-5	.	TRBV5-1	14	CASRIDRRFETQYF	TGCGCCAGCAGAATAGACAGGCGGTTTGAGACCCAGTACTTC
.	TRBJ2-7	.	TRBV30	13	CAWSAPGGAEQYF	TGTGCCTGGAGTGCCCCCGGTGGGGCCGAGCAGTACTTC
.	TRBJ1-1	.	TRBV5-4	15	CASSWGTKGNTEAFF	TGTGCCAGCAGCTGGGGGACTAAGGGGAACACTGAAGCTTTCTTT
few	TRBJ1-2	.	TRBV25-1	13	CASSETGGYGYTF	TGTGCCAGCAGTGAGACAGGAGGCTATGGCTACACCTTC
.	TRBJ2-1	TRBD1	TRBV19	15	CASSGTGDGYNEQFF	TGTGCCAGTAGTGGTACAGGGGACGGATACAATGAGCAGTTCTTC
.	TRBJ1-2	.	TRBV29-1	11	CSAAREYGYTF	TGCAGCGCGGCCAGGGAATATGGCTACACCTTC
.	TRBJ1-1	.	TRBV29-1	13	CSVESAEGTEAFF	TGCAGCGTTGAAAGCGCGGAAGGGACTGAAGCTTTCTTT
.	TRBJ1-2	.	TRBV28	14	CASPGGFWDYGYTF	TGTGCCAGCCCCGGGGGTTTTTGGGACTATGGCTACACCTTC
.	TRBJ1-5	.	TRBV4-2	15	CASSQDMQGDQPQHF	TGTGCCAGCAGCCAAGATATGCAGGGCGATCAGCCCCAGCATTTT
.	TRBJ1-2	.	TRBV30	13	CAWSPGTVYGYTF	TGTGCCTGGAGTCCCGGGACGGTCTATGGCTACACCTTC
.	TRBJ2-3	.	TRBV9	14	CASSGGLPADTQYF	TGTGCCAGCAGCGGGGGCCTGCCGGCAGATACGCAGTATTTT
.	TRBJ1-1	.	TRBV5-1	13	CASSLRGGTEAFF	TGCGCCAGCAGCTTGAGAGGGGGCACTGAAGCTTTCTTT
.	TRBJ1-1	.	TRBV5-8	13	CASSLVMNTEAFF	TGTGCCAGCAGCTTGGTGATGAACACTGAAGCTTTCTTT
.	TRBJ2-5	.	TRBV5-6	13	CASSLTPRETQYF	TGTGCCAGCAGCTTGACGCCGCGAGAGACCCAGTACTTC
.	TRBJ2-7	TRBD1	TRBV19	14	CASNQGAGPYEQYF	TGTGCCAGTAACCAGGGGGCAGGGCCCTACGAGCAGTACTTC
.	TRBJ2-5	.	TRBV18	14	CASSQRADLETQYF	TGTGCCAGCTCCCAGAGGGCGGATTTGGAGACCCAGTACTTC
.	TRBJ1-5	.	TRBV28	15	CASSYPGTAVQPQHF	TGTGCCAGCAGTTACCCCGGGACGGCCGTTCAGCCCCAGCATTTT
.	TRBJ2-7	TRBD2	TRBV19	15	CASSIRTTGGYEQYF	TGTGCCAGTAGTATCCGGACCACGGGGGGCTACGAGCAGTACTTC
.	TRBJ2-2	TRBD2	TRBV10-3	16	CAISEIGGRAKGELFF	TGTGCCATCAGTGAAATCGGCGGGAGGGCCAAGGGGGAGCTGTTTTTT
.	TRBJ2-2	.	TRBV30	14	CAWDQGQNTGELFF	TGTGCCTGGGATCAGGGACAGAACACCGGGGAGCTGTTTTTT
.	TRBJ2-7	.	TRBV10-3	14	CAISLRTDIPEQYF	TGTGCCATCAGCTTACGGACCGACATCCCCGAGCAGTACTTC
.	TRBJ2-1	.	TRBV27	14	CASSLTVGPNEQFF	TGTGCCAGCAGTTTAACAGTCGGACCCAATGAGCAGTTCTTC
.	TRBJ2-7	TRBD2	TRBV6-5	14	CASSYSGLPYEQYF	TGTGCCAGCAGTTATAGCGGGCTGCCCTACGAGCAGTACTTC
.	TRBJ2-1	.	TRBV7-3	14	CASSDGGVRNEQFF	TGTGCCAGCAGCGACGGAGGGGTTCGGAATGAGCAGTTCTTC
.	TRBJ2-7	.	TRBV28	17	CASNQRGAYRGSYEQYF	TGTGCCAGCAACCAGCGGGGGGCCTACAGGGGGTCCTACGAGCAGTACTTC
.	TRBJ2-5	TRBD2	TRBV4-1	16	CASSQFTRLAEETQYF	TGCGCCAGCAGCCAATTCACCAGACTAGCGGAAGAGACCCAGTACTTC
.	TRBJ2-7	.	TRBV30	14	CAWIAGTLTYEQYF	TGTGCCTGGATCGCCGGGACACTCACCTACGAGCAGTACTTC
.	TRBJ2-5	.	TRBV2	12	CASTGGLETQYF	TGTGCCAGCACGGGGGGCCTAGAGACCCAGTACTTC
.	TRBJ2-7	.	TRBV28	13	CASSPGDFYEQYF	TGTGCCAGCAGTCCGGGGGACTTCTACGAGCAGTACTTC